A selection of T cell receptor beta chains follows, all from one sample in a study of T cell responses to AZD1222 COVID-19 vaccine. The data were produced by immunoSEQ multiplex PCR, yet TCRdb's version contains in-frame clones alone and is incomplete. The repertoire holds about 160,000 clones, with more than 90% as singletons. The sample consisted of peripheral blood, taken 28 days after the second AZD1222 dose. The origin of the receptors is an adult who received the AZD1222 COVID-19 vaccine. The CDR3 runs from the conserved cysteine through the conserved F or W. Clone size is shown for a subset of rows, as once, few, many or a class of expanded clone.

clone_size	v_call	j_call	cdr3_aa
-	TRBV2	TRBJ2-2	CASSPNENTGELFF
-	TRBV29-1	TRBJ2-7	CSVEDPTSGSSYEQYF
-	TRBV12-5	TRBJ2-7	CASGLVRSGTATYEQYF
-	TRBV24-1	TRBJ2-1	CATSDPGLNEQFF
-	TRBV6-5	TRBJ2-7	CASRQETALYEQYF
-	TRBV11-2	TRBJ1-2	CASSTQPAAGQTYGYTF
-	TRBV19	TRBJ2-1	CASSTRGSSYNEQFF
-	TRBV7-9	TRBJ1-2	CASSPRQGFGYTF
-	TRBV15	TRBJ2-7	CATSRGLAWEQYF
-	TRBV19	TRBJ2-1	CASSIQNSYNEQFF
-	TRBV6-5	TRBJ2-2	CASSRGGAGTGELFF
-	TRBV10-1	TRBJ1-5	CASSEWGGWDQPQHF
-	TRBV9	TRBJ1-1	CASSVAPGGYTEAFF
-	TRBV6-5	TRBJ2-7	CASRNLWDEQYF
-	TRBV10-3	TRBJ2-7	CAISVNPTEPHYEQYF
-	TRBV2	TRBJ2-4	CASSPGTIPGAKNIQYF
-	TRBV5-8	TRBJ1-3	CASSLEPFSGNTIYF
once	TRBV9	TRBJ1-6	CASSVSSGQGALGSPLHF
-	TRBV10-3	TRBJ2-2	CAISESGFTGELFF
few	TRBV28	TRBJ1-5	CASSSLGQGGGNQPQHF
-	TRBV14	TRBJ1-6	CASSPTGGSYNSPLHF
-	TRBV18	TRBJ2-7	CASSPYGRMDEQYF
-	TRBV15	TRBJ2-1	CATSRDRARSSYNEQFF
-	TRBV7-9	TRBJ2-5	CASRPGLQETQYF
-	TRBV30	TRBJ2-2	CAWSAVTPNTGELFF
-	TRBV5-4	TRBJ2-1	CASSLRGAEYNEQFF
-	TRBV2	TRBJ1-2	CASSKTPGQTNYGYTF
-	TRBV13	TRBJ2-2	CASSPGDGDTGELFF
-	TRBV2	TRBJ1-6	CASAGQANSPLHF
-	TRBV23-1	TRBJ2-7	CASSAAGQQSYEQYF
-	TRBV18	TRBJ2-1	CASSLPGTGGYNEQFF
-	TRBV11-1	TRBJ2-7	CASSRPGTSYEQYF
-	TRBV19	TRBJ1-4	CASSPSSGNEKLFF
-	TRBV5-1	TRBJ2-3	CASSFWTSGNSDTQYF
-	TRBV19	TRBJ1-2	CASSIMLDGQGARSGYTF
-	TRBV7-9	TRBJ1-4	CASSLSSGQRSKLFF
-	TRBV27	TRBJ1-5	CASRGAMGNQPQHF
-	TRBV28	TRBJ1-1	CASSVLPGQGAAEAFF
-	TRBV3-1/TRBV3-2	TRBJ1-1	CASSQLGSEAFF
-	TRBV10-3	TRBJ1-1	CAISGAGTVTNTEAFF
-	TRBV24-1	TRBJ2-5	CATSDPRSTGETQYF
once	TRBV6-5	TRBJ1-1	CASTGIAEAFF
-	TRBV12-3/TRBV12-4	TRBJ1-5	CASSLQVHQPQHF
-	TRBV28	TRBJ2-3	CASSPIAAGTDTQYF
-	TRBV3-1/TRBV3-2	TRBJ1-2	CASSQGQHYGYTF
-	TRBV24-1	TRBJ1-2	CATSDRTGGFGYTF
-	TRBV7-9	TRBJ2-3	CASSSGLSADTQYF
few	TRBV13	TRBJ2-1	CASSSFGKEPFF
-	TRBV10-3	TRBJ2-2	CAISYEETGELFF
-	TRBV4-2	TRBJ2-2	CASSQDWYGELFF
-	TRBV5-6	TRBJ2-7	CASSSGVYEQYF
-	TRBV28	TRBJ1-1	CASSLQYTEAFF
-	TRBV25-1	TRBJ2-1	CASSSGLAGYNEQFF
-	TRBV10-3	TRBJ1-2	CAISESTGGNYGYTF